This TCR beta chain was identified in a study of T-cell memory formation after mild COVID-19 (dated by TCRdb to the early 2020s). For the wider study: TCR sequence clusters from the two donors were largely donor specific. T-cell clones expanding and contracting after mild COVID-19 in a couple of donors were tracked by longitudinal TCRalpha and TCRbeta repertoire sequencing. Two young, previously healthy adult volunteers made up the cohort, one male and one female. The paper as a whole reports these results and caveats: The second-wave clones that peaked on day 37 were not confirmed to be SARS-CoV-2 specific. The study covered only a couple of mild cases, and larger cohorts including severe cases with pre-infection samples were considered necessary. Clones that contracted from day 15 to 85 showed balanced CD4/CD8 phenotypes, whereas a second wave of clones that expanded from day 15 to 37 leaned towards CD4+. The detection of some responding clones in pre-infection memory suggests that pre-existing cross-reactive memory T cells joined the SARS-CoV-2 response. Contracting CD4+ clones appeared mostly in the CM and EM memory subsets, whereas CD8+ clones were enriched in EMRA.

This clonotype turned up a few times. This receptor's antigen is unknown. No base-level quality is on record; no much larger clone is a single base apart. The sample was run on an Illumina NovaSeq 6000. TCRalpha and TCRbeta cDNA libraries were built by 5'RACE with constant-segment primers, adding sample barcodes and unique molecular identifiers. Trizol reagent was used to extract RNA from every sample. Libraries were amplified in two PCR steps, with a second sample barcode and Illumina TruSeq adapters added in the second step. Libraries were sequenced on an Illumina NovaSeq with 2 x 150 bp paired-end reads. The study's own analysis went as follows. With migec v1.2.7, reads were demultiplexed and then collapsed into UMI-guided consensus sequences. Using mixcr v2.1.11, the UMI consensuses were aligned to TRA and TRB V and J templates and assembled into clonotypes. Expanded or contracted clonotypes were those called significant by both edgeR and NoisET, with noise models trained on biological replicates. For edgeR calls, the cutoffs were a false discovery rate-adjusted p below 0.01 and a log2 fold-change threshold of 1. PCA with hierarchical clustering of max-normalized trajectories of the 1000 most abundant clonotypes was used as exploratory dynamics analysis. Each responding clone was given a CD4 or CD8 phenotype based on the CD4+ and CD8+ repertoires, which had been sequenced separately. Using fastp at Q25 and MiXCR, TCRdb reprocessed the public reads and kept productive beta chains. CDR3 protein duplicates are merged, each entry listing the most common genes and DNA. The V and J calls reflect TCRdb's pipeline rather than the authors' work. The sample table lists hundreds of thousands of distinct CDR3 sequences, roughly 20% of them with a count of one. The ten largest clones capture about 8.7% of the sample.

PBMCs were isolated by Ficoll-Paque density gradient centrifugation. Including the terminal cysteine and phenylalanine, the CDR3 comprises 16 residues. Just the 48-base CDR3 DNA is kept, in frame starting at base 1. A distance of 15 bases separates the germline ends of V and J, which lose 5 bases and 1 base respectively. Looking up the germline V gene yields CDR1 SGHRS and CDR2 YFSETQ. Sample: PBMCs or a T cell subset sorted from them (not recorded which). This chain joins TRBV5-1 to TRBJ1-4, and TRBD1 may be the D gene, going by 5 matching bases. The clonotype comes from an adult woman who had mild COVID-19 (a few samples of this study predate the infection). The sample titles of this study are shuffled in the database, so cell type and time point are left out; the donor was told from shared clones. The CDR3 amino acid sequence is: CASRRGRQLTNEKLFF. In nucleotides, the sequence is TGCGCCAGCAGACGCGGACGACAGTTAACTAATGAAAAACTGTTTTTT.